The clone carrying this TCR beta chain was recorded a few times. Its antigen remains unidentified. The sample originates from a study of glioma-infiltrating T cells. Broader study findings: Very few CDR3 sequences were shared between tissue and blood. Above-expected tissue-blood divergence occurred in all gliomas, most in low-grade ones.

The iRepertoire nested amplicon-rescue multiplex PCR amplified TCR alpha and beta CDR3s from RNA. Input was about 95-400 ng of tissue mRNA or PBMC total RNA. TCRdb re-analysed the multiplex PCR reads in MiXCR, keeping a single row per CDR3 protein. The table records fewer than 200,000 distinct CDR3 sequences, 25% to 35% of them present only once. V shed 4 bases and J 1 base; nucleotides not matched to a gene: 1. Germline V gene data show CDR1 as SNHLY and CDR2 as FYNNEI. This CDR3 is built from 15 residues. The chain links TRBV2 to TRBJ1-4; TRBD1 matches 9 bases. Sequencing was carried out using glioma tissue, nonneoplastic brain tissue, or PBMCs (not recorded which). This TCR came from a human donor with low-grade glioma or glioblastoma, undergoing nonglioma brain surgery, or in good health (not recorded which). The CDR3 DNA reads TGTGCCAGCAGTGGACAGGGGGGAACTAATGAAAAACTGTTTTTT. Translation: CASSGQGGTNEKLFF.